This TCR beta chain was sequenced in a study of blood T cells in healthy people across ages. Study-level findings and limits: The authors considered diversity estimates from one million T cells to be underestimates.

Through a sample-barcoded 5' primer and a J-beta primer mix, a second PCR was run for roughly 7 to 12 cycles. Tagging of each cDNA molecule was performed by a template-switch adaptor with 12 random nucleotides. TCRdb re-called the 5' RACE reads with MiXCR, one entry per CDR3 protein. The sample shows 1.5 million to 2 million distinct CDR3 sequences, about 28% of them seen only once. Points on this clonotype: Its antigen is unknown.

Trimming at V came to 5 bases and at J to 5 bases, leaving 4 bases not matched to a gene. The CDR3 has 15 residues. Germline V gene data show CDR1 as SGHTA and CDR2 as FQGNSA. This clonotype was sampled from a woman in her 30s in good health. Sequencing input: blood. The chain is built from TRBV7-2 and TRBJ2-2, with 11 bases that match TRBD1. In nucleotides, the CDR3 is TGTGCCAGCAGCGTCGGGACAGGGGGAACCGGGGAGCTGTTTTTT. This codes for CASSVGTGGTGELFF.